This T cell receptor (beta chain) is from a study of blood T cell repertoires in COVID-19 (dated by TCRdb to the early 2020s). In terms of the full investigation: Collaborator samples came from the United States, Italy and Spain and covered acute and convalescent phases of COVID-19. The samples were drawn from the first 160 participants of the ongoing ImmuneRACE study and from 950 to 1,500 subjects provided by 6 global collaborators. The dataset comprised deeply sampled blood TCRbeta repertoires from subjects exposed to, actively infected with, or recovered from COVID-19. The material from the prospective study consisted of cDNA or gDNA derived from T cells, B-cell-depleted T cells, or PBMCs. Where available, HLA class I and class II types were obtained from metadata supplied by the sample provider rather than from assay-based typing. Sample metadata almost always included a de-identified subject ID, COVID-19 status, age in years and sex. The repertoires were released in a freely available public database intended as a resource for research on the immune response to SARS-CoV-2. Beyond this particular receptor, the publication reports: The amount of clinical and demographic metadata varied by source and participant and was provided uncurated.

V is cut back by 7 bases and J by 7 bases, with 11 bases in the junction unmatched. The germline V gene gives CDR1 as MDHEN and CDR2 as SYDVKM. From cysteine to phenylalanine, the CDR3 is 14 amino acids long. Of all the DNA, just the CDR3 is kept, 42 bases in frame from base 1. Details on this clone: The antigen this receptor binds is unknown. Base qualities are not provided; no much larger clone lies one nucleotide away.

TCRbeta CDR3 regions were amplified from genomic DNA using the immunoSEQ Assay, a bias-controlled multiplex PCR. The authors' analysis ran thus. The number of nucleated cells in each sample was estimated from the amplification of reference gene primers within the assay. To quantify the absolute abundance of each unique TCRbeta CDR3 rearrangement, sequence reads were collapsed and filtered. For each sample, productive Simpson clonality was calculated as the square root of Simpson's diversity index across productive rearrangements. The table comes from immuneACCESS by way of TCRdb, which keeps in-frame sequences with V and J called. Part of the clones is missing from these tables; in studies checked, under half for an unresolved V gene and the rest for unknown reasons. V, J and clone size reflect that table, while D and trimming were determined from the DNA. The sample table shows over 200,000 clones, and approximately 86% are seen once. The ten top clones hold 10% of the sample.

Participants in the prospective study were enrolled through a virtual design, were aged roughly 18 to 100 years, and lived in 24 United States geographic areas. Cohort assignment in the prospective study relied on participant-reported clinical history from a screening survey and a study questionnaire. Mobile phlebotomists in the prospective study collected whole blood, serum and a nasopharyngeal or oropharyngeal swab from every participant. Additional blood draws and questionnaires over a 2-month period could optionally be provided by prospective study participants. Prospective study blood samples were shipped either frozen or at room temperature before DNA extraction.

The specimen was PBMCs or T cells enriched from blood (not recorded which). This TCR was sampled from a man between 18 and 29 years old with acute COVID-19. The chain links TRBV28 with TRBJ2-7, with 9 middle bases fitting TRBD2. The nucleotide sequence reads TGTGCCAGCACCCTAGAAGCGGGAGGTCGGGAGCAGTACTTC. This is translated as CASTLEAGGREQYF.